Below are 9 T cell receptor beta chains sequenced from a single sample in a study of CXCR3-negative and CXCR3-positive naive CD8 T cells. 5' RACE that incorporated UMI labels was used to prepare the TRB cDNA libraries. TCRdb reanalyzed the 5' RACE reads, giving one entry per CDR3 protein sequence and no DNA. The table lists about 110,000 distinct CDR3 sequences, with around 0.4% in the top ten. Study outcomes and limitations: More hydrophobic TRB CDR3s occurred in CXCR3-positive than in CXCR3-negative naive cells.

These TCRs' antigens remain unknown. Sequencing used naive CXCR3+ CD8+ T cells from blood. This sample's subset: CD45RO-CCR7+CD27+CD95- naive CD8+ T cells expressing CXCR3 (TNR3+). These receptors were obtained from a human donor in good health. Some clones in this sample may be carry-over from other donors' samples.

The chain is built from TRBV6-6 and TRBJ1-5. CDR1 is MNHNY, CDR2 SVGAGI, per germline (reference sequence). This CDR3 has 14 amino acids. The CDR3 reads CAAELGLSNQPQHF.

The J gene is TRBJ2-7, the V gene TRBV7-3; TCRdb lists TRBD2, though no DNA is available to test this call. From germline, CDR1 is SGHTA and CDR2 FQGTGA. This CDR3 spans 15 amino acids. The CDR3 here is CASSLLTVEAYEQYF.

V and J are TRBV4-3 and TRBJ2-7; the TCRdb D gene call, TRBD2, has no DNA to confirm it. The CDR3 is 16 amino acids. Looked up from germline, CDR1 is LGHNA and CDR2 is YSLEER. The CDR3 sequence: CASSQLTGGTPHEQYF.

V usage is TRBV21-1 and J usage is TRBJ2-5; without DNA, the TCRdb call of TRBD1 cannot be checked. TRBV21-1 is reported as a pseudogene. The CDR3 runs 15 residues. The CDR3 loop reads CASSTFRDIQETQYF.

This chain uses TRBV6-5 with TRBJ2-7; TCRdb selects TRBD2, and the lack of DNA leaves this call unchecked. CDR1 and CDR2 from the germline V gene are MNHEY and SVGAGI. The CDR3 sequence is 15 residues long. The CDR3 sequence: CASSQGSPGLYEQYF.

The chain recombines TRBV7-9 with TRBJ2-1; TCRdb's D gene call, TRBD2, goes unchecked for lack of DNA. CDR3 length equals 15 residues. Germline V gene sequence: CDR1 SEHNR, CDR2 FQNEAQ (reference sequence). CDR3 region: CASSLYQAGDNEQFF. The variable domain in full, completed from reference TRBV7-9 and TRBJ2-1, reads DTGVSQNPRHKITKRGQNVTFRCDPISEHNRLYWYRQTLGQGPEFLTYFQNEAQLEKSRLLSDRFSAERPKGSFSTLEIQRTEQGDSAMYLCASSLYQAGDNEQFFGPGTRLTVL.

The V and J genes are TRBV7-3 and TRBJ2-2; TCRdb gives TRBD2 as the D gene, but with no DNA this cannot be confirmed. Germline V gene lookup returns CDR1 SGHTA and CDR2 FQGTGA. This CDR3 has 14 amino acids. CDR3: CASSLEGGPGELFF.

CDR3 protein: CSATGTSGHLSYEQYF. The V gene is TRBV20-1, the J gene TRBJ2-7; there is no DNA to check the TCRdb D call of TRBD2. The CDR3 spans 16 residues. The germline gives CDR1 DFQATT, CDR2 SNEGSKA (reference sequence).

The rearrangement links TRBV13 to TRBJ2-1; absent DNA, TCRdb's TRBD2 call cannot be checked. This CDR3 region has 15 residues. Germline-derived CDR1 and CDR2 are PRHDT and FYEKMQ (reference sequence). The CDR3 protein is CASNGGRDSYNEQFF.